The 30 T cell receptor beta chains given below trace back to one sample, sequenced in a study of T and B cells in COVID-19 patients. TRB was amplified from roughly 250-500 ng of blood genomic DNA. BIOMED2 TRB-A/B primer pools were used in multiplex TRB PCR. TCRdb re-called the multiplex PCR reads with MiXCR, one entry per CDR3 protein. The sample holds about 3,200 distinct CDR3 sequences, around 25% seen once. The sample taken for sequencing was blood. The receptors were gathered from a human donor with active COVID-19.

The chain links TRBV5-6 to TRBJ1-5; D not resolved. Germline V lookup: CDR1 SGHDT, CDR2 YYEEEE. Between the trimmed V and J ends, which lost 2 bases and 1 base, there was a span of 10 bases. The CDR3 loop spans 15 amino acids. The CDR3 nucleotides are TGTGCCAGCAGCTTAGGAACCAGAAGCAATCAGCCCCAGCATTTT. Residues: CASSLGTRSNQPQHF.

This clonotype is termed medium-sized. The genes are TRBV6-1 and TRBJ2-1, with D tentatively TRBD2 (6 bases). The ends were cut back, 6 bases at V and 9 bases at J, with 9 bases in the middle. Germline CDR1 and CDR2: MNHNS and SASEGT. This CDR3 contains 11 residues. The DNA of the CDR3 is TGTGCCAGCAGGATGGGGGGTGAGCAGTTCTTC. This sequence encodes CASRMGGEQFF.

By sample share, this clonotype is large (0.1 to 1%). The genes are TRBV11-3 and TRBJ1-4; D is unclear. Trimming cost V 1 base and J 2 bases, with 5 bases left between them. Germline assignment: CDR1 SGHNT and CDR2 YENEEA. This CDR3 region has 14 residues. CDR3 loop: CASSLGFTNEKLFF. DNA for the CDR3: TGTGCCAGCAGCTTAGGATTCACTAATGAAAAACTGTTTTTT. The whole variable domain, remainder taken from reference TRBV11-3 and TRBJ1-4, is EAGVVQSPRYKIIEKKQPVAFWCNPISGHNTLYWYLQNLGQGPELLIRYENEEAVDDSQLPKDRFSAERLKGVDSTLKIQPAELGDSAVYLCASSLGFTNEKLFFGSGTQLSVL.

The sample holds a few counts of this clonotype. The CDR3 loop is CASSFSPGQQETQYF. DNA for the CDR3: TGTGCCAGCAGCTTTTCCCCGGGACAGCAAGAGACCCAGTACTTC. The chain couples TRBV7-2 to TRBJ2-5; 7 nucleotides line up with TRBD1. In germline, CDR1 is SGHTA, CDR2 FQGNSA. The CDR3 is made up of 15 amino acids. The trim removed 3 bases at V and 2 bases at J, leaving 6 bases unmatched.

As to this clonotype: One end of the junction does not line up with germline, which may come from a read error. The V and J genes are TRBV12-3 or TRBV12-4 and TRBJ2-3; 10 bases map to TRBD2. There are 15 residues in the CDR3. In nucleotides, the CDR3 is TGTGCCCGCACCCCGCCTAGCGGGGGCGCCGCTCCGCCGTCTTTT. This codes for CARTPPSGGAAPPSF.

This clonotype is labeled medium-sized. The J gene is TRBJ2-7, the V gene TRBV6-1, with unresolved D. V was clipped by 1 base and J by 3 bases, with 7 bases between them. Germline lookup yields CDR1 MNHNS and CDR2 SASEGT. The CDR3 is made up of 13 amino acids. CDR3 bases: TGTGCCAGCAGTGAAGGGCAGCTCTACGAGCAGTACTTC. Protein: CASSEGQLYEQYF.

This clonotype is medium-sized. V and J are TRBV5-1 and TRBJ2-2, with D possibly TRBD1 on 5 matching bases. Trimming removed 4 bases from V and 2 bases from J, with 15 bases in between. The CDR3 runs 16 residues. The germline V gene encodes CDR1 SGHRS and CDR2 YFSETQ. This CDR3 reads CASSPSFGANTGELFF. CDR3 coding DNA: TGCGCCAGCAGCCCCTCGTTTGGGGCAAACACCGGGGAGCTGTTTTTT.

This clonotype is medium-sized by share. The chain is built from TRBV12-3 or TRBV12-4 and TRBJ2-5; 9 bases are shared with TRBD2. CDR3 length: 13 residues. With V trimmed by 6 bases and J by 6 bases, 5 bases remained unmatched. CDR3 in DNA: TGTGCCAGCAGACTTAGCGGGGGACAGACCCAGTACTTC. Translating gives CASRLSGGQTQYF.

The chain combines TRBV19 with TRBJ2-2, with D possibly matching TRBD1 (6 bases). The V gene's germline CDR1 is LNHDA and CDR2 SQIVND (reference sequence). The V gene lost 4 bases and the J gene lost 0 bases, with 9 bases spanning the gap. The CDR3 contains 15 residues. The CDR3 nucleotides are TGTGCCAGTAGTAGGCGGACAGCGAACACCGGGGAGCTGTTTTTT. Amino acid sequence: CASSRRTANTGELFF.

This clonotype rates as medium-sized. The chain combines TRBV5-6 with TRBJ2-1; 11 nucleotides align to TRBD2. CDR1 and CDR2 (germline): SGHDT, YYEEEE. The CDR3 contains 13 residues. Germline trimming cut 4 bases from V and 8 bases from J; bases unmatched to any gene: 2. The CDR3 sequence: CASSVGLADEQFF. CDR3 coding DNA: TGTGCCAGCAGCGTGGGACTAGCGGATGAGCAGTTCTTC.

The table lists this clonotype with a few counts. The chain links TRBV7-9 to TRBJ2-7; 8 positions agree with TRBD2. The V gene end was trimmed by 5 bases and the J gene end by 3 bases; junction bases not matched to a gene: 9. The length of the CDR3 is 15 residues. Germline V CDR1 and CDR2: SEHNR, FQNEAQ (reference sequence). The CDR3 sequence is CASSPGGARVYEQYF. The CDR3 region has the DNA TGTGCCAGCAGCCCGGGGGGGGCAAGGGTCTACGAGCAGTACTTC.

This clonotype was found once. The chain recombines TRBV19 with TRBJ2-3, with D perhaps given as TRBD1 or TRBD2 (11 bases each). This CDR3 contains 20 residues. Germline loops: CDR1 LNHDA, CDR2 SQIVND (reference sequence). With 9 bases removed from V and 4 bases from J, the gap between germline ends came to 35 bases. The DNA for the CDR3 is TGTGCCAGCAGCTTAGGGACAGGGGGAGTCCCGGGACTAGCGGCAGATACGCAGTATTTT. Translation: CASSLGTGGVPGLAADTQYF.

Concerning this clonotype itself: This clone may be a read error of a much larger clone one base away. The rearrangement joins TRBV12-3 or TRBV12-4 to TRBJ2-2, with 7 bases identical to TRBD1. With V trimmed by 2 bases and J by 4 bases, 13 bases remained unmatched. The CDR3 contains 18 residues. CDR3 protein: CASSLMVGGRYRTGELFF. In nucleotides, the CDR3 is TGTGCCAGCAGTTTAATGGTAGGGGGCAGGTACCGCACCGGGGAGCTGTTTTTT.

The rearrangement joins TRBV29-1 to TRBJ2-3; the match to TRBD1 covers 8 bases. Germline assignment: CDR1 SQVTM and CDR2 ANQGSEA. The CDR3 is 12 residues long. V lost 4 bases to trimming and J lost 7 bases; unmatched junction nucleotides: 4. DNA of the CDR3: TGCAGCGTTGCGACAGGGGAGAATACGCAGTATTTT. Protein product: CSVATGENTQYF.

The gene calls are TRBV20-1 and TRBJ2-2; no reliable D call. Germline-derived CDR1 and CDR2 are DFQATT and SNEGSKA (reference sequence). CDR3 size: 13 residues. Trimming took off 5 bases at V and 2 bases at J, with 9 bases between the two ends. The CDR3 DNA reads as TGCAGTGCTGAACTGACAAACACCGGGGAGCTGTTTTTT. Translated, it gives CSAELTNTGELFF.

A note on this clonotype: The junction does not match germline at one end; this may be a read error. This chain links TRBV13 with TRBJ2-5, with TRBD2 as a possible D gene (6 bases). The germline gives CDR1 PRHDT, CDR2 FYEKMQ (reference sequence). The CDR3 has 14 residues. The DNA for the CDR3 is TGCGCCAGCAGCGCCCCGATGGGGGGAGAGACCCAGTACTTC. It is translated as CASSAPMGGETQYF.

The gene calls are TRBV6-6 and TRBJ1-2, with a tentative D call TRBD1 (5 bases). Trimming took 6 bases from V and 3 from J, leaving 20 bases between them. This CDR3 has 16 amino acids. The germline gives CDR1 MNHNY, CDR2 SVGAGI (reference sequence). The CDR3 here is CASSPVRGDIYYGYTF. CDR3 in DNA: TGTGCCAGCAGCCCGGTGCGGGGGGATATTTACTATGGCTACACCTTC.

This rearrangement joins TRBV7-2 to TRBJ1-5; no definite D call. The V gene lost 5 bases and the J gene lost 6 bases, with 17 bases spanning the gap. The length of the CDR3 is 15 residues. CDR1 is SGHTA and CDR2 is FQGNSA in the germline V gene. CDR3 nucleotide sequence: TGTGCCAGCAGCCCCGTTGGGCCGATCGGTCAGCCCCAGCATTTT. This encodes CASSPVGPIGQPQHF.

By sample fraction, this clonotype is medium-sized. V and J are TRBV12-3 or TRBV12-4 and TRBJ2-5; D could derive from TRBD1 or TRBD2 (5 bases each). V shed 4 bases and J shed 4 bases, with 19 bases lying between them. There are 16 residues in the CDR3. The CDR3 DNA follows: TGTGCCAGCAGTTCCCCCCTTCAGGGAGCTGGAGAGACCCAGTACTTC. Amino acid sequence: CASSSPLQGAGETQYF.

This clonotype is termed medium-sized. The V and J genes are TRBV5-1 and TRBJ2-3; the match to TRBD2 covers 10 bases. Per the germline V gene, CDR1 is SGHRS and CDR2 is YFSETQ. With V trimmed by 4 bases and J by 1 base, 3 bases remained unmatched. The CDR3 is made up of 15 amino acids. CDR3: CASSPLAGGTDTQYF. CDR3 sequence (DNA): TGCGCCAGCAGCCCCCTAGCGGGGGGCACAGATACGCAGTATTTT.

This clonotype came up once. This sequence joins TRBV5-3 and TRBJ2-3, with D uncertain. TRBV5-3 is filed as an ORF, its function uncertain. The CDR3 is 13 residues long. The V end lost 4 bases, the J end lost 5 bases, and 11 bases lay between the germline ends. The CDR3 nucleotides are TGTGCCAGAAGCCCCAGTTGGGAAGATACGCAGTATTTT. Residues: CARSPSWEDTQYF.

The chain is built from TRBV5-6 and TRBJ2-5; D ambiguous. Per germline, CDR1 SGHDT and CDR2 YYEEEE. Trimming shortened V by 0 bases and J by 5 bases, and 14 bases separated the two germline ends. The CDR3 loop spans 15 amino acids. CDR3 nucleotide sequence: TGTGCCAGCAGCTTGGAACAGAGCCCGCGGGAGACCCAGTACTTC. It encodes CASSLEQSPRETQYF. Combining the CDR3 with reference TRBV5-6 and TRBJ2-5 gives the whole variable domain DAGVTQSPTHLIKTRGQQVTLRCSPKSGHDTVSWYQQALGQGPQFIFQYYEEEERQRGNFPDRFSGHQFPNYSSELNVNALLLGDSALYLCASSLEQSPRETQYFGPGTRLLVL.

By sample fraction, this clonotype is medium-sized. CDR3 nucleotide sequence: TGTGCCAGCAGCCGCCGGGACAGGTCCTACACTGAAGCTTTCTTT. Encoded protein: CASSRRDRSYTEAFF. This sequence joins TRBV5-5 and TRBJ1-1; the match to TRBD1 covers 8 bases. CDR3 size: 15 residues. Unmatched junction bases numbered 8, after V lost 4 bases and J lost 3 bases. CDR1 SGHKS and CDR2 YYEKEE come from the germline V gene (reference sequence).

This clonotype is labeled as medium-sized. The chain is built from TRBV5-5 and TRBJ2-2; D gene uncertain. This CDR3 contains 13 residues. The germline V gene encodes CDR1 SGHKS and CDR2 YYEKEE (reference sequence). V shed 4 bases and J shed 5 bases, with 9 bases lying between them. CDR3 sequence reads: CASSLLRTGELFF. The CDR3 DNA is TGTGCCAGCAGCCTCCTTAGGACCGGGGAGCTGTTTTTT.

In its sample, this clonotype was seen once. The genes are TRBV11-2 and TRBJ1-1, with 9 bases that match TRBD1. With V trimmed by 3 bases and J by 5 bases, 7 bases remained unmatched. The CDR3 runs 15 residues. CDR1 SGHAT and CDR2 FQNNGV come from the germline V gene. The CDR3 coding sequence is TGTGCCAGCAGCTTTACCGGGACAGGGACAACTGAAGCTTTCTTT. The encoded protein is CASSFTGTGTTEAFF.

By proportion, this clonotype is medium-sized. The rearrangement uses TRBV12-3 or TRBV12-4 and TRBJ2-1; 12 bases fit TRBD2. The length of the CDR3 is 14 residues. V was pared by 8 bases and J by 6 bases, with 5 bases of the junction left unmatched. The CDR3 coding sequence is TGTGCCAGCTATTCTAGCGGGGGGGCCAATGAGCAGTTCTTC. It specifies CASYSSGGANEQFF.

This clonotype is deemed medium-sized. The rearrangement joins TRBV5-6 to TRBJ2-7, with D perhaps given as TRBD1 or TRBD2 (6 bases each). Germline-derived CDR1 and CDR2 are SGHDT and YYEEEE. Trimming cost V 2 bases and J 3 bases, with 12 bases left between them. This CDR3 is built from 14 residues. In DNA, the CDR3 is TGTGCCAGCAGCTTAGGAGGGGGAATCTACGAGCAGTACTTC. It encodes CASSLGGGIYEQYF.

This clonotype is judged medium-sized. V and J are TRBV5-5 and TRBJ2-1; D is possibly TRBD2 (7 bases). This CDR3 comprises 14 residues. Per the germline V gene, CDR1 is SGHKS and CDR2 is YYEKEE (reference sequence). V lost 0 bases, J lost 7 bases, and 11 bases lay in between. The CDR3 here is CASSLEGGPNEQFF. In nucleotides, the CDR3 is TGTGCCAGCAGCTTGGAGGGGGGGCCGAATGAGCAGTTCTTC.

By share, this clonotype counts as medium-sized. The chain has TRBV19 and TRBJ2-1; 7 bases align to TRBD1. The CDR3 loop spans 15 amino acids. Per germline, CDR1 LNHDA and CDR2 SQIVND (reference sequence). J was trimmed by 6 bases and V by 5 bases; bases with no gene match: 10. The CDR3 reads CASSLTGTETNEQFF. The CDR3 DNA reads as TGTGCCAGTAGTTTAACCGGGACAGAAACCAATGAGCAGTTCTTC. Complete variable domain (other parts from reference TRBV19 and TRBJ2-1): DGGITQSPKYLFRKEGQNVTLSCEQNLNHDAMYWYRQDPGQGLRLIYYSQIVNDFQKGDIAEGYSVSREKKESFPLTVTSAQKNPTAFYLCASSLTGTETNEQFFGPGTRLTVL.

This clonotype counts as medium-sized. This rearrangement joins TRBV6-1 to TRBJ2-3; D unresolved. V lost 11 bases and J lost 5, with 23 bases in between. The V gene's germline CDR1 is MNHNS and CDR2 SASEGT. The CDR3 totals 15 residues. The CDR3 nucleotides read TGTGCCGTTTTGGCCCCTCTTAGGGTCGAAGATACGCAGTATTTT. It translates to CAVLAPLRVEDTQYF.